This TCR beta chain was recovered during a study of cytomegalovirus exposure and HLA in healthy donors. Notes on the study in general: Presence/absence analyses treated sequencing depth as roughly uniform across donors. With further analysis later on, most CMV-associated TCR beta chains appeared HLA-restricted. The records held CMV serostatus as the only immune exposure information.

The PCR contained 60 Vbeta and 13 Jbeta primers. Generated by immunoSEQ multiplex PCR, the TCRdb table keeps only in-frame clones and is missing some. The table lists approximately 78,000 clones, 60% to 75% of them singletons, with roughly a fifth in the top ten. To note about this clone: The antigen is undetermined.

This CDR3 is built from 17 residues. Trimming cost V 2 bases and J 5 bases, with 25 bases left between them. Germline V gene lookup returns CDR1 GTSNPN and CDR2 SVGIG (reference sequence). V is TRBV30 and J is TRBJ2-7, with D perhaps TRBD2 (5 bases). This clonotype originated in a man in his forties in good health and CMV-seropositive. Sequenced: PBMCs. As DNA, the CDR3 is TGTGCCTGGAGTTCCCCGGGGAGTGGTAAGATGTCCCACGAGCAGTACTTC. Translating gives CAWSSPGSGKMSHEQYF.